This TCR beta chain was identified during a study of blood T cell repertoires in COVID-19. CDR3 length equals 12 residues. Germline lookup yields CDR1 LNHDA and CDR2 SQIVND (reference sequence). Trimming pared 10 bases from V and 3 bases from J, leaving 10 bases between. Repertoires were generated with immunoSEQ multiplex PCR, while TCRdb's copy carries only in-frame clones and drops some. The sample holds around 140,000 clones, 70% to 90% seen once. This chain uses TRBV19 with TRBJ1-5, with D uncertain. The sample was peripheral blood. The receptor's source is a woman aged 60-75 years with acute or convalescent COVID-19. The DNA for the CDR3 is TGTGCCACCGACAAGGACAATCAGCCCCAGCATTTT. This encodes CATDKDNQPQHF.